This TCR beta chain was obtained from a study of blood T cells in healthy people across ages. The CDR3 totals 13 residues. Germline CDR1 and CDR2: LGHNA and YNFKEQ. The V end lost 0 bases, the J end lost 3 bases, and 2 bases lay between the germline ends. Alongside a J-beta primer mix, a sample-barcoded 5' primer served in a second PCR lasting roughly 7 to 11 cycles. Each CDR3 protein gets one entry after TCRdb re-called the 5' RACE reads with MiXCR. This table has approximately 360,000 distinct CDR3 sequences, over 45% appearing once. Donors were systemically healthy Caucasian individuals from Russia aged 6 to 90 years.

The chain carries TRBV4-2 and TRBJ2-2; D remains ambiguous. Sequencing input: blood. The TCR was taken from a man aged 55 to 70 in good health. CDR3 residues: CASSQEYTGELFF. The CDR3, as DNA: TGTGCCAGCAGCCAAGAGTACACCGGGGAGCTGTTTTTT.